This T cell receptor beta chain was identified during a study of cytomegalovirus exposure and HLA in healthy donors. Per the germline V gene, CDR1 is LGHNT and CDR2 is FRNRAP. Trimming stripped 2 bases from V and 6 bases from J, with 14 bases between. This CDR3 spans 14 amino acids. The study ran its PCR with 60 Vbeta and 13 Jbeta primers. Libraries were prepared by immunoSEQ multiplex PCR; TCRdb keeps only in-frame clonotypes and omits some of them. This table has about 150,000 clones, 75% to 80% appearing once. Sequenced: PBMCs. This TCR was recovered from a male donor in good health and CMV-seronegative. The J gene is TRBJ2-7, the V gene TRBV12-5, with D perhaps TRBD1 (6 bases). CDR3 in DNA: TGTGCTAGTGGTTTGTACGCCGGGACACTCGAGCAGTACTTC. It translates to CASGLYAGTLEQYF.